This T cell receptor (beta chain) was retrieved from a study of CXCR3-negative and CXCR3-positive naive CD8 T cells. The overall study: The TRB read total, about 130 million, broke down to about 1.5 +/- 0.3 million reads per library.

CD45RO-CCR7+CD27+CD95- marked naive CD8+ T cells. Findings and limits, study-wide: TRB CDR3 hydrophobicity was greater in CXCR3-positive naive cells than in CXCR3-negative naive cells. For naive cells, CXCR3-negative and CXCR3-positive subsets had similar TRBV-TRBJ usage; for memory cells, usage differed.

This CDR3 is built from 11 residues. CDR1 and CDR2 (germline): SGHTA, FQGNSA. UMI-tagged TRB cDNA libraries were built via 5' RACE. TCRdb reanalyzed the 5' RACE reads and collapses them to one entry per CDR3 protein, without DNA. The sample table sets out roughly 110,000 distinct CDR3 sequences. Notes on this clonotype: Its specificity is not known.

This sequence originates from a human donor in good health. Some clones in this sample may be carry-over from other donors' samples. The rearrangement uses TRBV7-2 and TRBJ2-7. Sequencing was done on a sample of naive CXCR3+ CD8+ T cells from blood. Subset denoted: CD45RO-CCR7+CD27+CD95- naive CD8+ T cells expressing CXCR3 (TNR3+). CDR3 in amino acids: CASSWEVEQYF.